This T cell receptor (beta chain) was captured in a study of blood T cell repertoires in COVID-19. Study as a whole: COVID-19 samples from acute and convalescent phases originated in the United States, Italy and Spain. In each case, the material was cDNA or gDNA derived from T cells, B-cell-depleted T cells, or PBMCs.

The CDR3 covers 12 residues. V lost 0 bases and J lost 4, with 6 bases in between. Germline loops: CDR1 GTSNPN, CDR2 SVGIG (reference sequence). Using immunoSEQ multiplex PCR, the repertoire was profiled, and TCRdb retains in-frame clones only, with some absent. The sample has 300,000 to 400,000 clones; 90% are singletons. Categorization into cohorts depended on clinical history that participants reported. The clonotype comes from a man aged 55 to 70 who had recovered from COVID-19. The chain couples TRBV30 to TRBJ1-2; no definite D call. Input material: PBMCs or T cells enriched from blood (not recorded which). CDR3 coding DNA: TGTGCCTGGAGTGTACCCAGCTATGGCTACACCTTC. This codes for CAWSVPSYGYTF.